This TCR beta chain was sequenced in a study of T cells in Graves' hyperthyroidism and ophthalmopathy. Study in general: Peripheral blood draws took place at initial diagnosis, ahead of any treatment. Study outcomes and limitations: A model built on 13 V-J features separated ophthalmopathy from stable hyperthyroidism. Ophthalmopathy was model-predicted a median around 6.7 months pre-onset.

This clonotype has ten or more counts. The antigen is unknown. The CDR3 consists of 16 residues. V lost 0 bases to trimming and J lost 9 bases, with 18 bases between them. Looked up from germline, CDR1 is DFQATT and CDR2 is SNEGSKA (reference sequence). A 10 ml volume of fresh peripheral blood provided the PBMCs. RNA transcripts provided the source from which TCR beta CDR3 regions were amplified. A set of HTBI primers served as the primers for a first-round RT-PCR of the TCR CDR3. TCRdb reanalysed the multiplex PCR reads using MiXCR and keeps one entry per CDR3 protein. The sample includes about 250,000 distinct CDR3 sequences, approximately 20% of them seen just once.

V usage is TRBV20-1 and J usage is TRBJ1-6; D is unresolved. The sequenced material came from blood. This receptor was obtained from a man aged 25-40 years with Graves' ophthalmopathy. CDR3 in DNA: TGCAGTGCTAGAGATATTTTGGAGGGAGGCGGTTCACCCCTCCACTTT. Amino acid sequence: CSARDILEGGGSPLHF.